Below are 27 T cell receptor beta chains sequenced from a single sample in a study of blood T cell repertoires in COVID-19. Clones were read by immunoSEQ multiplex PCR, and TCRdb kept only the in-frame ones, dropping some. This table has fewer than 200,000 clones, approximately 86% appearing once. The material sequenced was peripheral blood. All receptors derive from a man over 45 with active or convalescent COVID-19.

This rearrangement joins TRBV28 to TRBJ1-1, with 11 bases that match TRBD1. This CDR3 contains 15 residues. The germline gives CDR1 MDHEN, CDR2 SYDVKM. J gave up 4 bases and V 3 bases, and 4 bases lay outside the gene matches. The CDR3 DNA sequence: TGTGCCAGCAGTTTGCGGACAGGGGGCCTCACTGAAGCTTTCTTT. Its translation is CASSLRTGGLTEAFF.

This chain connects TRBV5-1 to TRBJ1-2, with D possibly matching TRBD1 (5 bases). Germline V gene sequence: CDR1 SGHRS, CDR2 YFSETQ. The V gene lost 5 bases and the J gene lost 1 base, with 9 bases spanning the gap. There are 13 residues in the CDR3. Here the CDR3 reads CASRRQLNYGYTF. The CDR3 DNA reads TGCGCCAGCAGACGACAGCTTAACTATGGCTACACCTTC.

The table lists this clone with a count of one. The chain recombines TRBV19 with TRBJ1-5; the D is unclear. The length of the CDR3 is 13 residues. Germline V CDR1 and CDR2: LNHDA, SQIVND (reference sequence). The ends were cut back, 7 bases at V and 0 bases at J, with 7 bases in the middle. The CDR3: CASKYGSNQPQHF. As DNA, the CDR3 is TGTGCCAGTAAATACGGTAGCAATCAGCCCCAGCATTTT.

The rearrangement uses TRBV7-2 and TRBJ1-2, with D possibly being TRBD1 (5 bases). The V gene lost 8 bases and the J gene lost 6 bases, with 13 bases spanning the gap. Germline CDR1 and CDR2: SGHTA and FQGNSA. The CDR3 runs to 12 residues. The CDR3 loop reads CASSHTGDGYTF. The CDR3 DNA follows: TGTGCCAGCTCCCACACGGGGGATGGCTACACCTTC.

This clone was seen only a few times. The genes are TRBV9 and TRBJ1-6; D is perhaps TRBD1 (5 bases). V was clipped by 0 bases and J by 4 bases, with 8 bases between them. CDR3 length equals 15 residues. Germline CDR1 reads SGDLS; CDR2 reads YYNGEE. The CDR3 sequence: CASSVGGAYNSPLHF. CDR3 sequence (DNA): TGTGCCAGCAGCGTAGGGGGCGCGTATAATTCACCCCTCCACTTT.

The J gene is TRBJ2-1, the V gene TRBV7-2, with D tentatively TRBD2 (5 bases). The CDR3 has 15 amino acids. With 4 bases removed from V and 8 bases from J, the gap between germline ends came to 18 bases. Germline assignment: CDR1 SGHTA and CDR2 FQGNSA. CDR3 sequence: CASSYVDGGGHEQFF. CDR3 DNA sequence: TGTGCCAGCAGCTATGTGGACGGCGGAGGTCATGAGCAGTTCTTC.

This clone was counted a few times. The chain employs TRBV11-2 and TRBJ2-6, with D unclear. Germline assignment: CDR1 SGHAT and CDR2 FQNNGV. CDR3 size: 15 residues. V shed 1 base and J shed 2 bases, with 6 bases lying between them. The chain's CDR3 is CASSLGAPGANVLTF. The CDR3 nucleotides read TGTGCCAGCAGCTTAGGAGCCCCTGGGGCCAACGTCCTGACTTTC. Full variable domain (outside the CDR3, taken from reference TRBV11-2 and TRBJ2-6): EAGVAQSPRYKIIEKRQSVAFWCNPISGHATLYWYQQILGQGPKLLIQFQNNGVVDDSQLPKDRFSAERLKGVDSTLKIQPAKLEDSAVYLCASSLGAPGANVLTFGAGSRLTVL.

The rearrangement uses TRBV2 and TRBJ1-3; TRBD1 matches 7 bases. CDR1 and CDR2 from the germline V gene are SNHLY and FYNNEI. The CDR3 length is 14 residues. Trimming cost V 9 bases and J 4 bases; bases outside gene matches: 9. DNA of the CDR3: TGTGCCAGTACCATACTGACAGGGGGAAACACCATATATTTT. It translates to CASTILTGGNTIYF. Full variable domain (remainder filled in from reference TRBV2 and TRBJ1-3): EPEVTQTPSHQVTQMGQEVILRCVPISNHLYFYWYRQILGQKVEFLVSFYNNEISEKSEIFDDQFSVERPDGSNFTLKIRSTKLEDSAMYFCASTILTGGNTIYFGEGSWLTVV.

This chain uses TRBV6-1 with TRBJ1-5; 8 bases align to TRBD1. This CDR3 is 16 amino acids long. Germline V gene lookup returns CDR1 MNHNS and CDR2 SASEGT. The V segment lost 4 bases and the J segment 4 bases; nucleotides outside the gene matches: 9. The CDR3 bases are TGTGCCAGCAGTGGAACAGGGGGGACGTTGAATCAGCCCCAGCATTTT. Its translation: CASSGTGGTLNQPQHF.

The sample holds a few counts of this clone. The chain is built from TRBV3-1 (or the pseudogene TRBV3-2) and TRBJ1-2; 9 bases are a match to TRBD1. This CDR3 spans 13 amino acids. V dropped 8 bases and J dropped 8; count of bases not matched to a gene: 9. CDR1 and CDR2 from the germline V gene are LGHDT and YNNKEL (reference sequence). In DNA, the CDR3 is TGTGCCAGCGGCGACAGGGGGATTATGGGCTACACCTTC. Protein product: CASGDRGIMGYTF.

The V and J genes are TRBV2 and TRBJ1-3; 8 positions match TRBD1. V dropped 3 bases and J dropped 0; count of bases not matched to a gene: 4. This CDR3 comprises 16 residues. Germline V lookup: CDR1 SNHLY, CDR2 FYNNEI. This CDR3 reads CASSEDREASGNTIYF. In DNA, the CDR3 is TGTGCCAGCAGTGAGGACAGGGAGGCCTCTGGAAACACCATATATTTT. Full variable domain (remainder filled in from reference TRBV2 and TRBJ1-3): EPEVTQTPSHQVTQMGQEVILRCVPISNHLYFYWYRQILGQKVEFLVSFYNNEISEKSEIFDDQFSVERPDGSNFTLKIRSTKLEDSAMYFCASSEDREASGNTIYFGEGSWLTVV.

The chain links TRBV6-2 or TRBV6-3 to TRBJ2-5; 7 bases agree with TRBD1. The CDR3 covers 15 residues. In germline, CDR1 is MNHEY, CDR2 SVGEGT. Trimming cost V 6 bases and J 2 bases; bases outside gene matches: 9. This CDR3 is CASRPRTGVQETQYF. The CDR3 nucleotides read TGTGCCAGCAGACCTCGGACAGGAGTACAAGAGACCCAGTACTTC.

CDR3: CASSYLTGINTKGYEQYF. The CDR3 nucleotides are TGTGCCAGCAGCTACCTGACAGGGATAAACACGAAGGGGTACGAGCAGTACTTC. The chain uses TRBV5-6 and TRBJ2-7; 7 bases are a match to TRBD1. The CDR3 is made up of 18 amino acids. Germline loops: CDR1 SGHDT, CDR2 YYEEEE. V was pared by 3 bases and J by 4 bases, with 19 bases of the junction left unmatched.

The rearrangement uses TRBV7-9 and TRBJ2-7, with TRBD2 identical over 7 bases. The germline CDR1 and CDR2 sequences are SEHNR and FQNEAQ (reference sequence). The CDR3 is 15 amino acids. Unmatched junction bases numbered 10, after V lost 5 bases and J lost 3 bases. The CDR3 DNA reads as TGTGCCAGCAGCGACCGCCGGGACTACCGCTACGAGCAGTACTTC. Encoded protein: CASSDRRDYRYEQYF.

The chain couples TRBV11-3 to TRBJ1-2; D gene ambiguous. This CDR3 has 14 amino acids. Germline lookup yields CDR1 SGHNT and CDR2 YENEEA. V shed 1 base and J shed 0 bases, with 6 bases lying between them. The CDR3 sequence is CASSLVRTNYGYTF. In DNA, the CDR3 is TGTGCCAGCAGCTTAGTCAGGACTAACTATGGCTACACCTTC.

The chain joins TRBV7-2 to TRBJ2-1; no firm D call. The germline CDR1 and CDR2 sequences are SGHTA and FQGNSA. Trimming removed 8 bases at V and 7 bases at J, with 18 bases between. This CDR3 region has 14 residues. DNA for the CDR3: TGTGCCAGCTCCGCCGTCGGGTTCGAAAATGAGCAGTTCTTC. It encodes CASSAVGFENEQFF.

The rearrangement uses TRBV6-5 and TRBJ1-6; no definite D call. Trimming pared 8 bases from V and 7 bases from J, leaving 12 bases between. Germline loops: CDR1 MNHEY, CDR2 SVGAGI. The CDR3 length is 13 residues. Here the CDR3 DNA reads TGTGCCAGCTACGAGAAACGCAATTCACCCCTCCACTTT. Residues: CASYEKRNSPLHF.

J is TRBJ1-2 and V is TRBV28, with 7 bases lining up with TRBD1. This CDR3 spans 17 amino acids. Germline CDR1 MDHEN, CDR2 SYDVKM. The V gene end was trimmed by 6 bases and the J gene end by 4 bases; junction bases not matched to a gene: 17. The chain's CDR3 is CASSDPAGTESSYGYTF. CDR3 in DNA: TGTGCCAGCAGCGATCCGGCGGGGACAGAGAGCTCCTATGGCTACACCTTC.

The chain is built from TRBV7-2 and TRBJ1-2; 7 bases are shared with TRBD1. Germline CDR1 SGHTA, CDR2 FQGNSA. The CDR3 has 14 residues. V was clipped by 0 bases and J by 8 bases; unmatched bases: 6. The DNA for the CDR3 is TGTGCCAGCAGCTTAGCATCGACAGGGAGGGGCTACACCTTC. Its translation is CASSLASTGRGYTF. The full variable domain, in which reference TRBV7-2 and TRBJ1-2 provide the parts outside the CDR3, is GAGVSQSPSNKVTEKGKDVELRCDPISGHTALYWYRQSLGQGLEFLIYFQGNSAPDKSGLPSDRFSAERTGGSVSTLTIQRTQQEDSAVYLCASSLASTGRGYTFGSGTRLTVV.

The CDR3 sequence: CASSWGGSEFF. The CDR3 DNA reads as TGTGCCAGCAGTTGGGGGGGCTCTGAGTTTTTT. The V call is TRBV28, the J call TRBJ1-4; D is perhaps TRBD1 (6 bases). The CDR3 is made up of 11 amino acids. The V gene lost 4 bases and the J gene lost 16 bases, with 13 bases spanning the gap. Germline V gene lookup returns CDR1 MDHEN and CDR2 SYDVKM.

The gene calls are TRBV7-3 and TRBJ2-1; D may be TRBD1 (6 bases). The V end lost 3 bases, the J end lost 7 bases, and 7 bases lay between the germline ends. CDR1 is SGHTA, CDR2 FQGTGA, per germline. The CDR3 covers 12 residues. The CDR3 DNA sequence: TGTGCCAGCAGCTTTCAGGGGAATGAGCAGTTCTTC. It encodes CASSFQGNEQFF.

V usage is TRBV27 and J usage is TRBJ2-3, with TRBD1 identical over 7 bases. V shed 5 bases, J shed 0 bases, and the junction held 5 bases outside the gene matches. CDR1 is MNHEY and CDR2 is SMNVEV in the germline V gene (reference sequence). The CDR3 sequence is 15 residues long. The CDR3 reads CASSPRDSSTDTQYF. The DNA of the CDR3 is TGTGCCAGCAGTCCCAGGGACAGCAGCACAGATACGCAGTATTTT.

The chain employs TRBV4-2 and TRBJ2-5; a weak D match, TRBD2 (7 bases). Trimming shortened V by 1 base and J by 4 bases, and 13 bases separated the two germline ends. Per the germline V gene, CDR1 is LGHNA and CDR2 is YNFKEQ. The CDR3 is 15 amino acids. In nucleotides, the CDR3 is TGTGCCAGCAGCCAAGGACCGGGGGGCGGAGAGACCCAGTACTTC. Encoded protein: CASSQGPGGGETQYF.

The rearrangement uses TRBV3-1 (or the pseudogene TRBV3-2) and TRBJ2-1, with 7 bases fitting TRBD2. Germline loops: CDR1 LGHDT, CDR2 YNNKEL (reference sequence). J was trimmed by 6 bases and V by 3 bases; bases with no gene match: 11. The CDR3 is 16 amino acids. In nucleotides, the CDR3 is TGTGCCAGCAGCCAGGGTACCGGGAGGACAAGCAATGAGCAGTTCTTC. It translates to CASSQGTGRTSNEQFF.

With respect to this clone: One end of the junction is discordant with germline, which a read error may explain. The CDR3 nucleotides read TGTGCCACCAGTGGACAGAGTAATGAAAAACTGTTTTTT. Protein: CATSGQSNEKLFF. This chain joins TRBV28 and TRBJ1-4; D possibly corresponds to TRBD1 (6 bases). The CDR3 consists of 13 residues. Germline V gene lookup returns CDR1 MDHEN and CDR2 SYDVKM.

The chain is built from TRBV11-3 and TRBJ2-3; 8 bases are shared with TRBD1. CDR1 and CDR2 from the germline V gene are SGHNT and YENEEA. The V and J ends lost 5 bases and 1 base, in that order; junction bases with no gene match: 2. The CDR3 contains 14 residues. The CDR3 is CASSEDRGTDTQYF. The CDR3 DNA reads TGTGCCAGCAGCGAGGACAGGGGCACAGATACGCAGTATTTT.

The gene calls are TRBV11-2 and TRBJ2-1; 12 bases line up with TRBD2. From germline, CDR1 is SGHAT and CDR2 FQNNGV. CDR3 length: 15 residues. V shed 5 bases, J shed 8 bases, and the junction held 7 bases outside the gene matches. CDR3 DNA: TGTGCCAGCAGCCCGACTAGCGGGAGTAGAGATGAGCAGTTCTTC. Translation: CASSPTSGSRDEQFF.